This T cell receptor beta chain was recovered during a study of T cells in Graves' hyperthyroidism and ophthalmopathy. Study findings and constraints: Most thyroid-expanded clonotypes above 0.001 were also found in blood.

Researchers defined stable Graves' hyperthyroidism as no ophthalmopathy progression within 18 months. TCR beta CDR3 region amplification was performed from RNA transcripts. The primer set for the first-round RT-PCR of the TCR CDR3 was HTBI. TCRdb processed the multiplex PCR reads anew with MiXCR; each CDR3 protein has one entry. The data show roughly 570,000 distinct CDR3 sequences, approximately 14% seen once. V lost 4 bases, J lost 5 bases, and 15 bases lay in between. The CDR3 has 14 residues. Germline V gene data show CDR1 as MGHRA and CDR2 as YSYEKL. This clonotype was seen more than once but under ten times. Antigen specificity is unknown.

This chain joins TRBV4-1 and TRBJ2-7; D is unresolved. The sample taken for sequencing was blood. This TCR derives from a woman in her thirties with Graves' hyperthyroidism. CDR3: CASSLIPGTDEQYF. CDR3 sequence (DNA): TGCGCCAGCAGCCTCATACCCGGTACGGACGAGCAGTACTTC.